This T cell receptor (beta chain) was found in a study of T cell responses to AZD1222 COVID-19 vaccine. Study as a whole: The study pooled second doses at about 4 or about 12 weeks.

Sequenced by immunoSEQ multiplex PCR; TCRdb stores in-frame clones only, minus some. The sample consists of over 95,000 clones, roughly nine tenths of them appearing once. The study's findings and limits: Reports say nearly half of spike-specific TCRs go after unmutated variant regions. The study found Spike-specific TCR breadth and depth rose after two AZD1222 doses. Only after the peak T cell response were repertoires sampled.

This clone has just a few counts. Its antigen is not identified. CDR1 and CDR2 from the germline V gene are MDHEN and SYDVKM. This CDR3 spans 15 amino acids. Trimming removed 7 bases from V and 5 bases from J, with 15 bases in between. Specimen: peripheral blood, collected on day 0 of AZD1222 vaccination. The chain has TRBV28 and TRBJ1-6, with a tentative D call TRBD1 (5 bases). The TCR originated in an adult in good health. This CDR3 is CASISREGHNSPLHF. The CDR3 region has the DNA TGTGCCAGCATCTCTCGGGAGGGGCATAATTCACCCCTCCACTTT.